The 29 T cell receptor beta chains below all came from one sample that was sequenced in a study of T cell responses to AZD1222 COVID-19 vaccine. Method: immunoSEQ multiplex PCR; TCRdb's copy keeps in-frame clones and lacks some. The top ten clones hold approximately 2.8% of a sample with roughly 120,000 clones, around nine tenths of them seen once. The sequences come from peripheral blood, collected on day 0 of AZD1222 vaccination. All receptors come from an adult in good health.

This chain joins TRBV19 and TRBJ2-7, with 8 positions matching TRBD1. Germline CDR1 LNHDA, CDR2 SQIVND (reference sequence). CDR3 length: 16 amino acids. Losses at the gene ends were 0 bases for V and 6 bases for J; bases not matched to a gene: 10. CDR3 nucleotides: TGTGCCAGTAGTATAGATCGGACAGGGTTTTGGGGCGAGCAGTACTTC. Translation: CASSIDRTGFWGEQYF.

This chain links TRBV2 with TRBJ1-1; 7 bases agree with TRBD1. Germline assignment: CDR1 SNHLY and CDR2 FYNNEI. The CDR3 consists of 16 residues. Trimming at V came to 7 bases and at J to 0 bases, leaving 11 bases not matched to a gene. This chain's CDR3 is CASNTPRQGMNTEAFF. CDR3 DNA sequence: TGTGCCAGCAACACCCCCCGACAGGGAATGAACACTGAAGCTTTCTTT.

The chain joins TRBV18 to TRBJ1-2, with D possibly TRBD1 on 6 matching bases. The CDR3 covers 13 residues. Per germline, CDR1 KGHSH and CDR2 LQKENI. The germline V and J ends were trimmed by 8 bases and 8 bases, with 18 bases remaining between them. In DNA form, the CDR3 reads TGTGCCAGCCCCGCGCAGGGGCAAGAGGGCTACACCTTC. Translated, it gives CASPAQGQEGYTF.

The chain employs TRBV5-1 and TRBJ1-2; weak D call: TRBD1 (6 bases). The germline gives CDR1 SGHRS, CDR2 YFSETQ. CDR3 length equals 13 residues. The germline V and J ends were trimmed by 4 bases and 8 bases, with 15 bases remaining between them. The CDR3 nucleotides are TGCGCCAGCAGCGCGGACAGCTCGTGGGGCTACACCTTC. Its translation: CASSADSSWGYTF.

The V and J genes are TRBV3-1 (or the pseudogene TRBV3-2) and TRBJ1-2, with D tentatively TRBD1 (6 bases). The ends were cut back, 1 base at V and 2 bases at J, with 14 bases in the middle. Looked up from germline, CDR1 is LGHDT and CDR2 is YNNKEL (reference sequence). The CDR3 has 16 residues. CDR3 coding DNA: TGTGCCAGCAGCCAAGCCGCCCTGGGGGCGAACTATGGCTACACCTTC. Translation gives CASSQAALGANYGYTF.

CDR3 region: CASSPGTLRMDNVLTF. In nucleotides, the CDR3 is TGTGCCAGCAGTCCCGGGACCCTACGGATGGACAACGTCCTGACTTTC. J is TRBJ2-6 and V is TRBV2; the D gene could be TRBD1 or TRBD2 (5 bases each). The V gene lost 5 bases and the J gene lost 9 bases, with 20 bases spanning the gap. CDR3 length: 16 amino acids. Germline V gene sequence: CDR1 SNHLY, CDR2 FYNNEI. The full variable domain, rest sourced from reference TRBV2 and TRBJ2-6, is EPEVTQTPSHQVTQMGQEVILRCVPISNHLYFYWYRQILGQKVEFLVSFYNNEISEKSEIFDDQFSVERPDGSNFTLKIRSTKLEDSAMYFCASSPGTLRMDNVLTFGAGSRLTVL.

The chain recombines TRBV12-3 or TRBV12-4 with TRBJ1-2, with TRBD1 matching 9 bases. The CDR3 is made up of 12 amino acids. V gave up 1 base and J gave up 13 bases; unmatched junction bases: 4. This CDR3 reads CASSLGWTGVTF. The DNA for the CDR3 is TGTGCCAGCAGTTTAGGATGGACAGGGGTCACCTTC.

The chain links TRBV27 to TRBJ2-1, with 9 bases fitting TRBD2. V dropped 6 bases and J dropped 2; count of bases not matched to a gene: 11. Germline-derived CDR1 and CDR2 are MNHEY and SMNVEV (reference sequence). This CDR3 comprises 17 residues. The CDR3 nucleotides read TGTGCCAGCAGAAGGGATCCAGCGGGAGGAACCTACAATGAGCAGTTCTTC. This translates into CASRRDPAGGTYNEQFF.

The chain employs TRBV19 and TRBJ2-1; 10 positions agree with TRBD1. The V segment lost 3 bases and the J segment 0 bases; nucleotides outside the gene matches: 5. CDR3 length equals 17 residues. Germline V gene data show CDR1 as LNHDA and CDR2 as SQIVND (reference sequence). The CDR3, as DNA: TGTGCCAGTAGTATTTTAGACAGGGGGCTCTCCTACAATGAGCAGTTCTTC. This translates into CASSILDRGLSYNEQFF.

The chain recombines TRBV27 with TRBJ2-3; 11 nucleotides agree with TRBD1. The junction had 22 bases not matched to a gene; V was cut back by 4 bases and J by 4 bases. The V gene's germline CDR1 is MNHEY and CDR2 SMNVEV (reference sequence). This CDR3 contains 21 residues. CDR3 loop: CASSSQNRPLTGQGDPDTQYF. CDR3 nucleotide sequence: TGTGCCAGCAGTTCCCAAAATCGGCCCTTGACGGGACAGGGGGATCCAGATACGCAGTATTTT.

The V gene is TRBV7-9, the J gene TRBJ1-1; D may be TRBD1 (6 bases). Germline V lookup: CDR1 SEHNR, CDR2 FQNEAQ (reference sequence). The CDR3 has 15 amino acids. With 6 bases removed from V and 6 bases from J, the gap between germline ends came to 20 bases. CDR3 coding DNA: TGTGCCAGCAGGCTGGCGGGGGGGGGCCAGGCTGAAGCTTTCTTT. It encodes CASRLAGGGQAEAFF.

V usage is TRBV29-1 and J usage is TRBJ1-1; 10 bases are a match to TRBD1. Germline trimming cut 7 bases from V and 0 bases from J; bases unmatched to any gene: 14. The CDR3 totals 17 residues. CDR1 and CDR2 from the germline V gene are SQVTM and ANQGSEA. The CDR3 region is CSARPPGQGTMNTEAFF. Here the CDR3 DNA reads TGCAGCGCCCGCCCCCCGGGACAGGGGACGATGAACACTGAAGCTTTCTTT.

The V call is TRBV6-2 or TRBV6-3, the J call TRBJ1-4; TRBD1 agrees at 9 bases. V trimming: 2 bases; J trimming: 10 bases; junction bases outside the gene matches: 8. CDR3 size: 15 residues. Germline CDR1 and CDR2: MNHEY and SVGEGT. This CDR3 reads CASSYGQGFSGKLFF. The CDR3 coding sequence is TGTGCCAGCAGTTACGGACAGGGGTTTAGCGGAAAACTGTTTTTT.

The chain is built from TRBV6-5 and TRBJ1-1; D is uncertain. The CDR3 loop spans 14 amino acids. The germline V gene has CDR1 MNHEY and CDR2 SVGAGI. The V and J ends lost 2 bases and 1 base respectively, with 8 bases between them. The CDR3 here is CASSYRQANTEAFF. The CDR3 DNA follows: TGTGCCAGCAGTTACAGGCAGGCGAACACTGAAGCTTTCTTT.

J is TRBJ1-1 and V is TRBV27; D is uncertain. V was trimmed by 6 bases and J by 4 bases, leaving 15 bases between them. Germline CDR1 and CDR2: MNHEY and SMNVEV (reference sequence). CDR3 size: 14 residues. The CDR3 sequence is CASSDQVWGTEAFF. The CDR3 DNA is TGTGCCAGCAGCGATCAGGTTTGGGGCACTGAAGCTTTCTTT.

This clone was found once. This chain connects TRBV10-2 to TRBJ2-1; 9 bases fit TRBD2. V was pared by 6 bases and J by 7 bases, with 13 bases of the junction left unmatched. The CDR3 spans 16 residues. CDR1 and CDR2 from the germline V gene are WSHSY and SAAADI. The CDR3: CASSGLMASGMNEQFF. CDR3 sequence (DNA): TGCGCCAGCAGCGGCTTGATGGCTAGCGGGATGAATGAGCAGTTCTTC.

The chain joins TRBV4-1 to TRBJ2-7, with a weak D call TRBD1 (8 bases). This CDR3 has 14 residues. Germline V lookup: CDR1 MGHRA, CDR2 YSYEKL. Trimming cost V 5 bases and J 7 bases, with 18 bases left between them. DNA of the CDR3: TGCGCCAGCAGCATACAACAGGGGGGGAGGGAGCAGTACTTC. Translating it yields CASSIQQGGREQYF.

The rearrangement uses TRBV5-8 and TRBJ1-5, with D unclear. V was shortened by 0 bases and J by 4 bases, with 17 bases between the two germline ends. Germline loops: CDR1 SGHTS, CDR2 YDEGEE. This CDR3 spans 17 amino acids. The CDR3 region has the DNA TGTGCCAGCAGCTTGGAATTGGACCCACCACCTAATCAGCCCCAGCATTTT. Translated, it gives CASSLELDPPPNQPQHF.

The V call is TRBV9, the J call TRBJ2-2; 8 positions match TRBD2. The CDR3 is 17 amino acids. Germline CDR1 and CDR2: SGDLS and YYNGEE. Trimming removed 0 bases from V and 5 bases from J; junction bases left unmatched: 9. This CDR3 reads CASSVVSGTSGTGELFF. DNA of the CDR3: TGTGCCAGCAGCGTAGTATCCGGGACTAGTGGGACCGGGGAGCTGTTTTTT.

The chain is built from TRBV7-9 and TRBJ2-2; TRBD2 aligns across 9 bases. The CDR3 consists of 16 residues. From germline, CDR1 is SEHNR and CDR2 FQNEAQ (reference sequence). The J segment lost 5 bases and the V segment lost 4 bases, leaving 8 bases of the junction unmatched. The CDR3: CASSSHAGGGTGELFF. For the CDR3, the DNA is TGTGCCAGCAGCTCACATGCGGGAGGGGGAACCGGGGAGCTGTTTTTT.

Relative to its sample, this clone is medium-sized. This chain links TRBV4-3 with TRBJ2-7, with D possibly matching TRBD2 (5 bases). The CDR3 runs 15 residues. With 0 bases removed from V and 0 bases from J, the gap between germline ends came to 9 bases. Germline CDR1 and CDR2: LGHNA and YSLEER. Written as DNA, the CDR3 is TGCGCCAGCAGCCAAGAGGCTAGCAGCTCCTACGAGCAGTACTTC. This codes for CASSQEASSSYEQYF.

V gene TRBV6-2 or TRBV6-3 combines with J gene TRBJ1-1; no reliable D call. Deletions cut 2 bases from V and 3 bases from J, with 10 bases between. CDR3 size: 14 residues. Germline V gene sequence: CDR1 MNHEY, CDR2 SVGEGT. CDR3: CASSYAGVYTEAFF. CDR3 nucleotides: TGTGCCAGCAGTTACGCGGGAGTGTACACTGAAGCTTTCTTT.

This sequence joins TRBV27 and TRBJ1-4, with D tentatively TRBD1 (5 bases). This CDR3 region has 14 residues. CDR1 MNHEY and CDR2 SMNVEV come from the germline V gene (reference sequence). Deletions cut 1 base from V and 8 bases from J, with 11 bases between. CDR3 region: CASSLFRGGEKLFF. The DNA for the CDR3 is TGTGCCAGCAGTTTATTTAGGGGAGGCGAAAAACTGTTTTTT.

V usage is TRBV19 and J usage is TRBJ1-6; D is uncertain. Trimming left V 5 bases short and J 1 base short, with 6 bases between. This CDR3 contains 14 residues. The germline V gene encodes CDR1 LNHDA and CDR2 SQIVND (reference sequence). The CDR3 DNA is TGTGCCAGTAGTGGGCGGTCCTATAATTCACCCCTCCACTTT. Translation gives CASSGRSYNSPLHF.

The chain is built from TRBV5-5 and TRBJ2-7; TRBD2 matches at 10 bases. This CDR3 contains 14 residues. V dropped 0 bases and J dropped 6; count of bases not matched to a gene: 3. Looked up from germline, CDR1 is SGHKS and CDR2 is YYEKEE (reference sequence). The CDR3 region has the DNA TGTGCCAGCAGCTTGGGACTAGCGGGCGCCGAGCAGTACTTC. Its protein product is CASSLGLAGAEQYF. Combining the CDR3 with reference TRBV5-5 and TRBJ2-7 gives the whole variable domain DAGVTQSPTHLIKTRGQQVTLRCSPISGHKSVSWYQQVLGQGPQFIFQYYEKEERGRGNFPDRFSARQFPNYSSELNVNALLLGDSALYLCASSLGLAGAEQYFGPGTRLTVT.

The chain combines TRBV7-9 with TRBJ1-2; tentatively, D is TRBD1 (5 bases). The V end lost 1 base, the J end lost 10 bases, and 19 bases lay between the germline ends. The CDR3 totals 15 residues. Per the germline V gene, CDR1 is SEHNR and CDR2 is FQNEAQ (reference sequence). This chain's CDR3 is CASSLVTGPPLDYTF. In DNA form, the CDR3 reads TGTGCCAGCAGCTTAGTTACAGGCCCTCCCTTAGACTACACCTTC.

The chain is built from TRBV19 and TRBJ1-5; D ambiguous. The germline CDR1 and CDR2 sequences are LNHDA and SQIVND (reference sequence). V dropped 3 bases and J dropped 6 bases, with 9 bases sitting between them. This CDR3 is 13 amino acids long. The CDR3 nucleotides read TGTGCCAGTAGTATCTCCGTCCTTCAGCCCCAGCATTTT. Translation: CASSISVLQPQHF.

V is TRBV19 and J is TRBJ2-7; D is perhaps TRBD1 or TRBD2 (5 bases each). This CDR3 comprises 13 residues. V was pared by 1 base and J by 4 bases, with 8 bases between. Germline loops: CDR1 LNHDA, CDR2 SQIVND (reference sequence). CDR3: CASSIGQRYEQYF. CDR3 coding DNA: TGTGCCAGTAGTATAGGACAGCGGTACGAGCAGTACTTC. Full variable domain (outside the CDR3, taken from reference TRBV19 and TRBJ2-7): DGGITQSPKYLFRKEGQNVTLSCEQNLNHDAMYWYRQDPGQGLRLIYYSQIVNDFQKGDIAEGYSVSREKKESFPLTVTSAQKNPTAFYLCASSIGQRYEQYFGPGTRLTVT.

V and J are TRBV6-5 and TRBJ2-3; no definite D call. V lost 6 bases, J lost 4 bases, and 5 bases lay in between. This CDR3 has 11 residues. The V gene's germline CDR1 is MNHEY and CDR2 SVGAGI. CDR3 nucleotide sequence: TGTGCCAGCAGGGTAGCAGATACGCAGTATTTT. This sequence encodes CASRVADTQYF.